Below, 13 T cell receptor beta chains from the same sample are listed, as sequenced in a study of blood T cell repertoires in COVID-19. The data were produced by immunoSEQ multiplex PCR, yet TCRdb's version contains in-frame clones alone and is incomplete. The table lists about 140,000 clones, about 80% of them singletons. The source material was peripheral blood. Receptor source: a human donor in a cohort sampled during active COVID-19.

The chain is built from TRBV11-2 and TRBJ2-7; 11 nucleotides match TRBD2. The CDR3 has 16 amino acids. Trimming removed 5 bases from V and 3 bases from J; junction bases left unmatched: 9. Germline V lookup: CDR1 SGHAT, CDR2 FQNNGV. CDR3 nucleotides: TGTGCCAGCAGCCTAGCAACCGGGACTAGCGGCTACGAGCAGTACTTC. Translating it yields CASSLATGTSGYEQYF.

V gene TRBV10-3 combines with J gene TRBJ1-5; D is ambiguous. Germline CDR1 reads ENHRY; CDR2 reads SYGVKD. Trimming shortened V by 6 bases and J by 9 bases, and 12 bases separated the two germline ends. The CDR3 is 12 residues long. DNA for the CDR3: TGTGCCATCAGCGACCCCCCGGGGCCCCAGCATTTT. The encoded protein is CAISDPPGPQHF.

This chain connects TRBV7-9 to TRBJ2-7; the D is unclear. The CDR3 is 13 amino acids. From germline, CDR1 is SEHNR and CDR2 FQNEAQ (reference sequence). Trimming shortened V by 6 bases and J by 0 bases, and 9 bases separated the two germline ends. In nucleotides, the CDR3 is TGTGCCAGCAGTAATGACATCTCCTACGAGCAGTACTTC. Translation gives CASSNDISYEQYF. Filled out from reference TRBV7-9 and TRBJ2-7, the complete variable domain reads DTGVSQNPRHKITKRGQNVTFRCDPISEHNRLYWYRQTLGQGPEFLTYFQNEAQLEKSRLLSDRFSAERPKGSFSTLEIQRTEQGDSAMYLCASSNDISYEQYFGPGTRLTVT.

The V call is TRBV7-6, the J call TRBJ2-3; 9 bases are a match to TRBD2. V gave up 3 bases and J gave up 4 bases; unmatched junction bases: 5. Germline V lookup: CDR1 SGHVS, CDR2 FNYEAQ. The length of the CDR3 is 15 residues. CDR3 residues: CASSLRGGGADTQYF. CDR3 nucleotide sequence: TGTGCCAGCAGCTTGCGGGGGGGTGGGGCAGATACGCAGTATTTT.

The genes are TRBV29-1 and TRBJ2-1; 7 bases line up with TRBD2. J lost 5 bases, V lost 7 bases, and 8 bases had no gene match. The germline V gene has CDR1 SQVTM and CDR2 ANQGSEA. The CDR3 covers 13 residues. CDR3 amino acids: CSGESGKNNEQFF. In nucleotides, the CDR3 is TGCAGCGGGGAAAGCGGGAAGAACAATGAGCAGTTCTTC.

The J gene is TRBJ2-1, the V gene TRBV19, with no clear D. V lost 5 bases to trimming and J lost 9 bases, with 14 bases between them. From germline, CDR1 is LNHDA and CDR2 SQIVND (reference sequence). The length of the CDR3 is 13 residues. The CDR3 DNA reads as TGTGCCAGTAGTTCCCGGGTCGGCGGTGAGCAGTTCTTC. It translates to CASSSRVGGEQFF.

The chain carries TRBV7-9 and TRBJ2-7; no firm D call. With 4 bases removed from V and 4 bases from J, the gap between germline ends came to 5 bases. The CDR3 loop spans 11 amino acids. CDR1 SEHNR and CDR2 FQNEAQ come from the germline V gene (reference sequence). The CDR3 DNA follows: TGTGCCAGCAGCTCTCTGTACGAGCAGTACTTC. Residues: CASSSLYEQYF.

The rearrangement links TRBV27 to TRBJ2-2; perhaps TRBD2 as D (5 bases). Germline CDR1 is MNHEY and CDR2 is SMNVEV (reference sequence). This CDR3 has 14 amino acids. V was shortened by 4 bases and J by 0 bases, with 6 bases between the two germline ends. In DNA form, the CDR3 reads TGTGCCAGCAGTTCCGGGGCGAACACCGGGGAGCTGTTTTTT. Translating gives CASSSGANTGELFF.

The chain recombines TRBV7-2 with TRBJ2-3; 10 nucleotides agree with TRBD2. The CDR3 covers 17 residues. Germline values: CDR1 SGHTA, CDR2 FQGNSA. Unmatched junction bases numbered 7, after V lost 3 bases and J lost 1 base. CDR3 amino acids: CASSFLSGGVGTDTQYF. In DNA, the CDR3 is TGTGCCAGCAGCTTTTTAAGCGGGGGGGTAGGCACAGATACGCAGTATTTT.

The CDR3 reads CASSFGTGSYEQYF. CDR3 sequence (DNA): TGTGCCAGCAGCTTCGGGACAGGATCATACGAGCAGTACTTC. The V gene is TRBV7-9, the J gene TRBJ2-7; TRBD1 matches at 8 bases. CDR3 length: 14 residues. The germline CDR1 and CDR2 sequences are SEHNR and FQNEAQ (reference sequence). The junction had 5 bases not matched to a gene; V was cut back by 3 bases and J by 4 bases.

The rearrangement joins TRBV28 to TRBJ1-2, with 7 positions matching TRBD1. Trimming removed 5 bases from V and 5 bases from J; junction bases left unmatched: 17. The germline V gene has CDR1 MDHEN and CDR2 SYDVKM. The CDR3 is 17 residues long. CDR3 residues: CASSQAGTVLSLYGYTF. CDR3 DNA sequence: TGTGCCAGCAGTCAAGCCGGGACAGTCCTTTCCCTTTATGGCTACACCTTC.

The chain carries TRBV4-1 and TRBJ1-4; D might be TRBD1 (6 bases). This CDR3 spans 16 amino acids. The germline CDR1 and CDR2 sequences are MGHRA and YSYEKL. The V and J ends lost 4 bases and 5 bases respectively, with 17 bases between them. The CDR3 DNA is TGCGCCAGCAGCCTACGTACAGGGTTGGGGAATGAAAAACTGTTTTTT. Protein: CASSLRTGLGNEKLFF.

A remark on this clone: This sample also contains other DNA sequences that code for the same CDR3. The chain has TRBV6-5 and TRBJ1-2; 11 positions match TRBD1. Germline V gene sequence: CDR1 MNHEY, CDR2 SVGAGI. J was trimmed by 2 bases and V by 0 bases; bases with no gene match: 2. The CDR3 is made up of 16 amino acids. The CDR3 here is CASSYSRTGGNYGYTF. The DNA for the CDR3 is TGTGCCAGCAGTTACTCCCGGACAGGGGGCAACTATGGCTACACCTTC.